Given below is one TCR beta chain in context. Its specificity is not known. The sample is drawn from a study of CD4+ T cells in melanoma. V was shortened by 8 bases and J by 4 bases, with 11 bases between the two germline ends. CDR1 SNHLY and CDR2 FYNNEI come from the germline V gene. The CDR3 is 12 amino acids. General observations from the study: Diverse differentiation states were reported for melanoma neoantigen-specific CD4+ T cells. A reported correlation linked neoantigen-specific CD4+ T cells to CD8+, macrophage and B cell function.

The repertoire was sequenced with immunoSEQ multiplex PCR; TCRdb's copy has only in-frame clones and lacks some. The profile shows about 9,800 clones, about 66% of them singletons. The chain joins TRBV2 to TRBJ2-5; possible D gene TRBD1, 5 bases. Material: cells from a culture (not recorded whether cultured in vitro). The receptor was isolated from a human donor with melanoma. CDR3 loop: CASSGMGETQYF. CDR3 DNA: TGTGCCAGCTCAGGGATGGGAGAGACCCAGTACTTC.